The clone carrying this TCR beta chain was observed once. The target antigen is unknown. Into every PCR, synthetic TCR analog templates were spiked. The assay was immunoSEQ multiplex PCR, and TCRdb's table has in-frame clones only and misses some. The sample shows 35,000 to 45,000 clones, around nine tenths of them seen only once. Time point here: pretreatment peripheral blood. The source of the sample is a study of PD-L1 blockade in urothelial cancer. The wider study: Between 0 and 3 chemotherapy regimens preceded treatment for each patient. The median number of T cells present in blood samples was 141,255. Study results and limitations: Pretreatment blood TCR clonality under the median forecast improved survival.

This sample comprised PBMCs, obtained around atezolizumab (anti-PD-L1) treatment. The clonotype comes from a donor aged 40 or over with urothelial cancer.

CDR3 in amino acids: CASSIGGGYTF. Written as DNA, the CDR3 is TGTGCCAGTAGTATAGGCGGTGGCTACACCTTC. The rearrangement links TRBV19 to TRBJ1-2, with unresolved D. The CDR3 runs to 11 residues. V shed 1 base and J shed 7 bases, with 4 bases lying between them. The germline V gene encodes CDR1 LNHDA and CDR2 SQIVND (reference sequence).